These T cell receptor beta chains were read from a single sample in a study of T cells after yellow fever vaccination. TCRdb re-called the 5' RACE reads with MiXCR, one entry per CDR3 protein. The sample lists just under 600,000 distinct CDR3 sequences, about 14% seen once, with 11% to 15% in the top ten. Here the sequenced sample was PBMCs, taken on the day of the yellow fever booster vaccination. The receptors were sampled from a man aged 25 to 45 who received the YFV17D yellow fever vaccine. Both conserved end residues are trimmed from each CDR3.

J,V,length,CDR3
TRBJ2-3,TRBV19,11,ASSLVGEDTQY
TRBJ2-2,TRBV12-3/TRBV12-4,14,ASSSPARRYTGELF
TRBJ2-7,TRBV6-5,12,ASSYSRAAYEQY
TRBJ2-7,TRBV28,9,ATQEDYEQY
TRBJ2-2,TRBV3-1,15,ASRTTGAGANTGELF
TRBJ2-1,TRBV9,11,ASSVGQGGEQF
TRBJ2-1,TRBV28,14,ASSLRWASGSSEQF
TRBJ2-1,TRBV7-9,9,ASSLNPEQF
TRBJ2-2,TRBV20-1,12,SARVAANTGELF
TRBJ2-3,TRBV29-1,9,SVRVTDTQY
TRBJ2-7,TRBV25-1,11,ASSQFRLSEQY
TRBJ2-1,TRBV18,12,ASSQTARDDEQF
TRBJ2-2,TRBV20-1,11,SAPNGYTGELF
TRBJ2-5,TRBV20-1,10,SPLTRQEAQY
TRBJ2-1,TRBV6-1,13,ASSQTSGGVWEQF
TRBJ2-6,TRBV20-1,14,SAQNRGGGGANVLT
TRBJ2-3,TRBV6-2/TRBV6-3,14,ASNRRGSAGTDTQY
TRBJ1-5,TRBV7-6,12,ASIVSHSNQPQH
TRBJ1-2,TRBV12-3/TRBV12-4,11,ASSSTGRNGYT
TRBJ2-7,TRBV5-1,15,ASNRGGDVTLSYEQY
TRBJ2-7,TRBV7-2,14,ASSSVSGRRLYEQY
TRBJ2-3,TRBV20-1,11,SAPTGSTDTQY
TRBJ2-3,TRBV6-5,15,ASSYSFRGSGADTQY
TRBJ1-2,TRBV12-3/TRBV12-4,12,ASRRGQGSYGYT
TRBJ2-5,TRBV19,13,ASSGWEQFQETQY
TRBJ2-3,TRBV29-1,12,SVERGRGTDTQY
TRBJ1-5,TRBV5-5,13,ASSHRPEGNQPQH
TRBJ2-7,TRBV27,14,ASSLFSRVRGYEQY
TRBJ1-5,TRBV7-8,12,ASSLRDLNQPQH
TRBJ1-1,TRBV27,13,ASSLSVLTNTEAF
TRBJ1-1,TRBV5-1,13,ASSLAGQQNTEAF
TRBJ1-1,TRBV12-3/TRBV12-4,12,ASSNRVTITEAF
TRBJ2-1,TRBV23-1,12,ARKGVGGNREQF
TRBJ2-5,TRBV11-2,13,ASPGTGGAEETQY
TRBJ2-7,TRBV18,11,ASSSGLDYEQY
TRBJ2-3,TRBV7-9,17,ASSFLPGLAGPGADTQY
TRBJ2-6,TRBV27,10,ASGPGANVLT
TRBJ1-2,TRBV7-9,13,ASSLKGEAAYGYT
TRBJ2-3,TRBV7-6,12,ASSVQIFADTQY
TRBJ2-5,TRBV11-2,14,ASSFRASGIQETQY
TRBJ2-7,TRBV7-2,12,ASSPPTGNYEQY
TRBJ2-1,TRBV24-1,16,ATSDFAGTSALRNEQF
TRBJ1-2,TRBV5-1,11,ASSLGTVYGYT
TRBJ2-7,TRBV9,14,ASSESPGGTYYEQY
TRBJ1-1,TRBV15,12,ATSRPGFGTEAF
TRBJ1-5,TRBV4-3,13,ASSQDRAGNQPQH